This T cell receptor (beta chain) comes out of a study of graft-versus-host responses after intestinal transplantation. Study background: Anti-thymocyte globulin induction, then tacrolimus and steroids for about three years, went to all recipients. Study-wide findings and caveats: Allograft clonal ratios (graft-versus-host to host-versus-graft) were high in patients who had graft-donor T cell macrochimerism. The authors found GvH clones in recipient marrow, some appearing first in ileum or blood. Early declines in HvG clones that occurred post-transplant were associated with peak circulating GvH clone levels.

V gave up 4 bases and J gave up 9 bases; unmatched junction bases: 1. Germline CDR1 and CDR2: SQVTM and ANQGSEA. The CDR3 is 11 amino acids. This clone appeared once. Its matching antigen is unknown. Some clones are missing from TCRdb's copy, which holds only in-frame ones; the method was immunoSEQ multiplex PCR. The sample has approximately 99,000 clones, 85% to 95% seen once; the top ten hold around 0.067%. Specimen: unstimulated CD8+ T cells sorted from spleen or lymph node cells, collected before transplant. The receptor comes from a human donor who was the organ donor for an intestinal transplant. The chain combines TRBV29-1 with TRBJ2-1; 9 bases match TRBD1. This CDR3 reads CSVGQGGEQFF. In DNA form, the CDR3 reads TGCAGCGTTGGACAGGGGGGTGAGCAGTTCTTC.